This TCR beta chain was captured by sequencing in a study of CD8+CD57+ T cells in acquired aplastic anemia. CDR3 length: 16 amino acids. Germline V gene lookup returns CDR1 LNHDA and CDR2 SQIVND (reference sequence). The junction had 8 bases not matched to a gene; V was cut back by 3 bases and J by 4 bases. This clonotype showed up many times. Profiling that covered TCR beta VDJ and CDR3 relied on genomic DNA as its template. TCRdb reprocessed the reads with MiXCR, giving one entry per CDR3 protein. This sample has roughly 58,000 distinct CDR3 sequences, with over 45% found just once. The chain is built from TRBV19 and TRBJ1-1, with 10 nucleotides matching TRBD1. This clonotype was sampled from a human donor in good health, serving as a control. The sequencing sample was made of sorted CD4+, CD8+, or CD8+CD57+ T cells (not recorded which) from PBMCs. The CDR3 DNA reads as TGTGCCAGTAGTATTTTTGGGACAGGGGTGATCACTGAAGCTTTCTTT. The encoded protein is CASSIFGTGVITEAFF. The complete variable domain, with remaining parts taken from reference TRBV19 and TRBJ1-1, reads DGGITQSPKYLFRKEGQNVTLSCEQNLNHDAMYWYRQDPGQGLRLIYYSQIVNDFQKGDIAEGYSVSREKKESFPLTVTSAQKNPTAFYLCASSIFGTGVITEAFFGQGTRLTVV.